This T cell receptor (beta chain) was sequenced in a study of T cells in Graves' hyperthyroidism and ophthalmopathy. Amplification of TCR beta CDR3 regions was performed using RNA transcripts as template. TCR CDR3 regions were first amplified by RT-PCR with HTBI primers. MiXCR, applied by TCRdb to the multiplex PCR reads, yields one record per CDR3 protein. The sample contains 350,000 to 400,000 distinct CDR3 sequences, about 15% of which appear only once. From germline, CDR1 is MGHRA and CDR2 YSYEKL. The CDR3 covers 15 residues. With V trimmed by 3 bases and J by 6 bases, 11 bases remained unmatched.

The chain recombines TRBV4-1 with TRBJ2-7; TRBD2 aligns across 7 bases. The clonotype originates from a woman aged 25 to 39 with Graves' hyperthyroidism. Sequencing input: blood. DNA of the CDR3: TGCGCCAGCAGCCAGGCGACTAGCCCCATCCTCGAGCAGTACTTC. This gives the protein CASSQATSPILEQYF.